The rows below give T cell receptor beta chains drawn from one sample of a study of identical twins. A single record per CDR3 protein comes from TCRdb applying MiXCR to the 5' RACE reads. This table holds about 530,000 distinct CDR3 sequences, approximately 14% found once. The same data also went into a second study, on yellow fever vaccine responses in identical twins.

Input material: CD4+ T cells sorted from blood. Every receptor here comes from a woman aged 18-35 years in good health. Both conserved end residues are part of each CDR3. A D gene is named only where the DNA matches it firmly. Expanded clones get a size class; other rows say once, few or many, or leave the size out.

d_gene: .; v_gene: TRBV10-3; abundance: few; j_gene: TRBJ2-5; CDR3aa: CAIRDQETQYF; CDR3nt: TGTGCCATCAGGGACCAAGAGACCCAGTACTTC
d_gene: TRBD2; v_gene: TRBV12-3/TRBV12-4; abundance: few; j_gene: TRBJ2-3; CDR3aa: CASSLREGRADTQYF; CDR3nt: TGTGCCAGCAGTTTACGGGAGGGCCGTGCAGATACGCAGTATTTT
d_gene: .; v_gene: TRBV20-1; abundance: once; j_gene: TRBJ1-5; CDR3aa: CSARATSNQPQHF; CDR3nt: TGCAGTGCTAGAGCGACGAGCAATCAGCCCCAGCATTTT
d_gene: TRBD2; v_gene: TRBV28; abundance: few; j_gene: TRBJ2-5; CDR3aa: CASSYHGTSSETQYF; CDR3nt: TGTGCCAGCAGTTACCACGGGACTAGCTCTGAGACCCAGTACTTC
d_gene: .; v_gene: TRBV29-1; abundance: .; j_gene: TRBJ2-1; CDR3aa: CSVATVYNEQFF; CDR3nt: TGCAGCGTTGCGACCGTTTACAATGAGCAGTTCTTC
d_gene: .; v_gene: TRBV28; abundance: few; j_gene: TRBJ2-1; CDR3aa: CASSPDSPRSSYNEQFF; CDR3nt: TGTGCCAGCAGCCCAGACAGCCCAAGAAGCTCCTACAATGAGCAGTTCTTC
d_gene: TRBD1; v_gene: TRBV6-1; abundance: few; j_gene: TRBJ2-1; CDR3aa: CASSEGPGGFGEQFF; CDR3nt: TGTGCCAGCAGTGAGGGTCCAGGGGGTTTCGGTGAGCAGTTCTTC
d_gene: .; v_gene: TRBV6-2/TRBV6-3; abundance: few; j_gene: TRBJ2-1; CDR3aa: CASSYSTPRIDEQFF; CDR3nt: TGTGCCAGCAGTTACTCGACCCCCAGGATCGATGAGCAGTTCTTC
d_gene: .; v_gene: TRBV7-9; abundance: .; j_gene: TRBJ2-1; CDR3aa: CASSEALLISSYNEQFF; CDR3nt: TGTGCCAGCTCTGAGGCCTTGCTTATAAGCTCCTACAATGAGCAGTTCTTC
d_gene: .; v_gene: TRBV24-1; abundance: .; j_gene: TRBJ1-6; CDR3aa: CATTENEYSPLHF; CDR3nt: TGTGCCACCACTGAAAACGAGTATTCACCCCTCCACTTT
d_gene: .; v_gene: TRBV24-1; abundance: .; j_gene: TRBJ2-1; CDR3aa: CATSDFLGVKFF; CDR3nt: TGTGCCACCAGTGATTTCCTCGGGGTAAAGTTCTTC
d_gene: TRBD1; v_gene: TRBV28; abundance: few; j_gene: TRBJ2-7; CDR3aa: CASSDWTGGVYEQYF; CDR3nt: TGTGCCAGCAGTGACTGGACAGGGGGTGTCTACGAGCAGTACTTC
d_gene: .; v_gene: TRBV6-6; abundance: few; j_gene: TRBJ1-6; CDR3aa: CASSQGQNSPLHF; CDR3nt: TGTGCCAGCTCTCAGGGGCAGAATTCACCCCTCCACTTT